This T cell receptor (beta chain) was recorded in a study of graft-versus-host responses after intestinal transplantation. Study information: Anti-thymocyte globulin served as induction for all recipients, who then took tacrolimus and steroids for two to three years.

Sequencing was performed with immunoSEQ multiplex PCR; in TCRdb, only in-frame clones are kept and a portion is missing. The data show about 16,000 clones, 85% to 95% seen once. Study-level findings and limits: Elevated graft-versus-host to host-versus-graft clonal ratios in allografts were recorded for patients with graft-donor T cell macrochimerism. An association linked early post-transplant HvG declines with peak circulating GvH clone levels. The authors found GvH clones in recipient marrow, some appearing first in ileum or blood.

Germline V gene lookup returns CDR1 LNHDA and CDR2 SQIVND (reference sequence). The junction had 8 bases not matched to a gene; V was cut back by 7 bases and J by 3 bases. This CDR3 is 14 amino acids long. A remark on this clone: The antigen is undetermined.

This TCR came from a human patient who received an intestinal transplant, so some T cells may come from the graft donor. The sample here was PBMCs, taken 23 days after intestinal transplant. The chain has TRBV19 and TRBJ2-7; 8 bases line up with TRBD1. The CDR3 is CASIPGQGNYEQYF. The CDR3, as DNA: TGTGCCAGTATCCCCGGACAGGGAAACTACGAGCAGTACTTC. The full variable domain, in which reference TRBV19 and TRBJ2-7 provide the parts outside the CDR3, is DGGITQSPKYLFRKEGQNVTLSCEQNLNHDAMYWYRQDPGQGLRLIYYSQIVNDFQKGDIAEGYSVSREKKESFPLTVTSAQKNPTAFYLCASIPGQGNYEQYFGPGTRLTVT.